What follows describes a single TCR beta chain. Then a second PCR, running roughly 6 to 12 cycles, was carried out with a sample-barcoded 5' primer and a J-beta primer mix. A single record per CDR3 protein comes from TCRdb applying MiXCR to the 5' RACE reads. Altogether roughly 1.7 million distinct CDR3 sequences are present, about 32% being singletons, with the ten largest covering approximately 10%. The record originates from a study of blood T cells in healthy people across ages. The CDR3 extends over 14 amino acids. In germline, CDR1 is SGHTA, CDR2 FQGNSA. The germline V and J ends were trimmed by 6 bases and 8 bases, with 16 bases remaining between them. Donors ranged from roughly 6 to 90 years old and were healthy Caucasians in Russia.

The J gene is TRBJ2-2, the V gene TRBV7-2, with D perhaps TRBD1 (5 bases). The origin of this receptor is a woman under 40 in good health. Input material: blood. The CDR3, as DNA: TGTGCCAGCAGGCCAGGGCTGGCAGTTGGGGAGCTGTTTTTT. Its translation: CASRPGLAVGELFF.